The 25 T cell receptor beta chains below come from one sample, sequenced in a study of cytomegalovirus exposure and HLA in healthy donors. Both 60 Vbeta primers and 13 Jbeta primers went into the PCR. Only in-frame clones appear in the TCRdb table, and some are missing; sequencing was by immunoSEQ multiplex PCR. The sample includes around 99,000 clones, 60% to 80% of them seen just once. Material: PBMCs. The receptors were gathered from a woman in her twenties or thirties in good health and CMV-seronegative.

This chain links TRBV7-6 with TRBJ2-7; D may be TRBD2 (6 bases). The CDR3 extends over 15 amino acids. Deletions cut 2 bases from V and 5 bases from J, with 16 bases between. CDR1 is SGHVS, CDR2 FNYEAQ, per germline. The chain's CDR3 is CASSLYGGEKNEQYF. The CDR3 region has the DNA TGTGCCAGCAGCTTATACGGAGGGGAAAAGAACGAGCAGTACTTC. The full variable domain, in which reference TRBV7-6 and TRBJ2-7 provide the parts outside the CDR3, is GAGVSQSPRYKVTKRGQDVALRCDPISGHVSLYWYRQALGQGPEFLTYFNYEAQQDKSGLPNDRFSAERPEGSISTLTIQRTEQRDSAMYRCASSLYGGEKNEQYFGPGTRLTVT.

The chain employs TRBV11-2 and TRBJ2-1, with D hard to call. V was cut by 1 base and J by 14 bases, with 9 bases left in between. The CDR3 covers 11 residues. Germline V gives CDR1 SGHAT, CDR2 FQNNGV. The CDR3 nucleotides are TGTGCCAGCAGCTTAGGGCTCCCCGAGTTCTTC. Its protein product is CASSLGLPEFF.

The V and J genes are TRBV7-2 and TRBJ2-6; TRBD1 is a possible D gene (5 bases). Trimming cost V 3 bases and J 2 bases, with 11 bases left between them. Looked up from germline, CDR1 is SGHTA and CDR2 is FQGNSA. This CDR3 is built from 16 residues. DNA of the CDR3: TGTGCCAGCAGCTTTTTAGTGGGGCCTGGGGCCAACGTCCTGACTTTC. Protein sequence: CASSFLVGPGANVLTF.

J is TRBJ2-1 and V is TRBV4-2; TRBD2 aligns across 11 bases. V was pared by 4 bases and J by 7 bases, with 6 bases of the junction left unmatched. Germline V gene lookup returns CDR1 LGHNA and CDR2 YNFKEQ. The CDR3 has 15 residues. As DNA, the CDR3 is TGTGCCAGCAGCCCTACTAGCGGGAGTTCGAATGAGCAGTTCTTC. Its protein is CASSPTSGSSNEQFF.

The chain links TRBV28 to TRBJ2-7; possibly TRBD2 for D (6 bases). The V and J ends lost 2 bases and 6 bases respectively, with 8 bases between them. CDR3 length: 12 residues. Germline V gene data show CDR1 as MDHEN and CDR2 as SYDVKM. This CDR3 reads CASSLRGVEQYF. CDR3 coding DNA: TGTGCCAGCAGTTTACGCGGGGTCGAGCAGTACTTC.

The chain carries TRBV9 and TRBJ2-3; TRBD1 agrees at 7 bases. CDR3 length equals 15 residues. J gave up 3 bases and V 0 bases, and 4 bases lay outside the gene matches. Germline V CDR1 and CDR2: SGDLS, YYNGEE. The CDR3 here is CASSVENRGTDTQYF. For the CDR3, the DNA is TGTGCCAGCAGCGTAGAGAACAGGGGAACAGATACGCAGTATTTT.

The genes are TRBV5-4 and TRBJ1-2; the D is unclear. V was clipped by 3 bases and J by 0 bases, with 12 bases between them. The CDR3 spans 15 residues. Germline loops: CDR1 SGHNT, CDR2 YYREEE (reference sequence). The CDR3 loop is CASSSQVRSNYGYTF. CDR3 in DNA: TGTGCCAGCAGCTCCCAAGTCAGGTCTAACTATGGCTACACCTTC.

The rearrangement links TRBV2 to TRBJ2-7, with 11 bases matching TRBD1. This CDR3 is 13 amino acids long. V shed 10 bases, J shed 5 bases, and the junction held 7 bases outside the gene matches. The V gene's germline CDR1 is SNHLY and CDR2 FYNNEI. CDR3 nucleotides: TGTGCCACCTACAGGGACAGGGGGGACGAGCAGTACTTC. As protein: CATYRDRGDEQYF.

The CDR3 nucleotides are TGTGCCAGCACCGCCTACGTGGTCCAGCCTTCATCGAGGGATTACGAGCAGTACTTC. Amino acid sequence: CASTAYVVQPSSRDYEQYF. The chain is built from TRBV2 and TRBJ2-7; tentative D call: TRBD2 (5 bases). Germline lookup yields CDR1 SNHLY and CDR2 FYNNEI. V was trimmed by 7 bases and J by 4 bases, leaving 32 bases between them. This CDR3 region has 19 residues.

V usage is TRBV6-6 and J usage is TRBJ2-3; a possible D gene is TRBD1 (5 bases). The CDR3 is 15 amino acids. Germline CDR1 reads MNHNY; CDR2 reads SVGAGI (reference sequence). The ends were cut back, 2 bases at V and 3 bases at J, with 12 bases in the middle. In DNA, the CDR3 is TGTGCCAGCAGTTACAAAGGGGCTGGAACAGATACGCAGTATTTT. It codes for CASSYKGAGTDTQYF.

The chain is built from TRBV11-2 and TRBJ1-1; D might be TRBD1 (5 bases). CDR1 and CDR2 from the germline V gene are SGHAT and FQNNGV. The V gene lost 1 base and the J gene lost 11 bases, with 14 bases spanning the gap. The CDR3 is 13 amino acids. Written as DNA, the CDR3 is TGTGCCAGCAGCTTAGCCAGGGTTTTCGGGGCTTTCTTT. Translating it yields CASSLARVFGAFF.

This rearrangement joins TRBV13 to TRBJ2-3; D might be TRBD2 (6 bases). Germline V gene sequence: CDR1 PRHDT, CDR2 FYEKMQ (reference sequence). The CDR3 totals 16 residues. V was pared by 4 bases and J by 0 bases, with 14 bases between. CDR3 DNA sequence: TGTGCCAGCAGCTCGGGCCTAGCGACTAGCACAGATACGCAGTATTTT. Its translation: CASSSGLATSTDTQYF.

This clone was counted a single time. The CDR3 reads CASSPSRMNEKLFF. The CDR3 region has the DNA TGTGCCAGCAGCCCTTCGAGGATGAATGAAAAACTGTTTTTT. The chain carries TRBV11-2 and TRBJ1-4; D unclear. CDR1 and CDR2 from the germline V gene are SGHAT and FQNNGV. The CDR3 runs 14 residues. Trimming took off 5 bases at V and 5 bases at J, with 12 bases between the two ends.

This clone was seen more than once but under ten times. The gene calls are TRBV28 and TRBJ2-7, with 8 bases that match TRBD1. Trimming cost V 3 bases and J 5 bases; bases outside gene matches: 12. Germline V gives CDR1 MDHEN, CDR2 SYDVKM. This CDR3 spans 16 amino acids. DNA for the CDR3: TGTGCCAGCAGTTTCCGTGGGTCACAGGGGGTCAACGAGCAGTACTTC. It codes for CASSFRGSQGVNEQYF.

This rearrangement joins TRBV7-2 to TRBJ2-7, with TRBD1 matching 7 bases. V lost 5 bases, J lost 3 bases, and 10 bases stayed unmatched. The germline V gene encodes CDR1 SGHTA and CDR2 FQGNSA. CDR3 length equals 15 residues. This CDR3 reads CASSKYGTDSYEQYF. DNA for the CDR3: TGTGCCAGCAGCAAGTACGGGACAGATAGCTACGAGCAGTACTTC.

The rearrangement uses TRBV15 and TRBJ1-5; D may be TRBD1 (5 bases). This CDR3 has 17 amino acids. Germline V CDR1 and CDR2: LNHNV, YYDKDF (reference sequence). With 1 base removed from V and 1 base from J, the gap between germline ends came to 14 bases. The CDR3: CATSRALDSSSNQPQHF. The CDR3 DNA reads TGTGCCACCAGCAGAGCTCTAGACAGCTCGAGCAATCAGCCCCAGCATTTT.

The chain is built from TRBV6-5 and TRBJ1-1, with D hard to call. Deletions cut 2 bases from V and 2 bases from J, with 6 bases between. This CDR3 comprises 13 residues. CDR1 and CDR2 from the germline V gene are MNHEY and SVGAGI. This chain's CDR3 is CASSYTLNTEAFF. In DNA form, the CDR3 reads TGTGCCAGCAGTTACACTCTCAACACTGAAGCTTTCTTT.

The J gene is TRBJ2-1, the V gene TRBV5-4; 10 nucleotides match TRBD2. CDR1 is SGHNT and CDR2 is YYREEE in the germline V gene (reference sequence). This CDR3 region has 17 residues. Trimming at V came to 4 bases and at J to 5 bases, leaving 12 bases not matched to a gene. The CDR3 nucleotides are TGTGCCAGCAGCCCCCGGCGGAGCGGGGGGGAGAACAATGAGCAGTTCTTC. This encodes CASSPRRSGGENNEQFF.

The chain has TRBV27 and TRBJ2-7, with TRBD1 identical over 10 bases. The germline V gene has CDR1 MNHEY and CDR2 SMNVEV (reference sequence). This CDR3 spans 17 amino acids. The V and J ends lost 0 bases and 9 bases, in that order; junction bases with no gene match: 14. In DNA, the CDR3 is TGTGCCAGCAGTTTATCGGGGACAGGGGATTCCCATACGGTGCAGTACTTC. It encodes CASSLSGTGDSHTVQYF.

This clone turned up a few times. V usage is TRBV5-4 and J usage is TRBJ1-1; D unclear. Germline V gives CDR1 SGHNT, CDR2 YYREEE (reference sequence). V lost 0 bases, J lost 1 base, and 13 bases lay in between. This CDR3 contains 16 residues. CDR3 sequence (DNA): TGTGCCAGCAGCTTGGGGAACAGACTAGCGAACACTGAAGCTTTCTTT. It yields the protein CASSLGNRLANTEAFF.

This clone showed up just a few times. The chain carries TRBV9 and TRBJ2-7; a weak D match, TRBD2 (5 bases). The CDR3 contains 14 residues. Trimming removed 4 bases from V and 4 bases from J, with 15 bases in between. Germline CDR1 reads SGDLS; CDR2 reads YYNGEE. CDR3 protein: CASSREGEPYEQYF. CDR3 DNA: TGTGCCAGCAGCAGAGAGGGAGAGCCGTACGAGCAGTACTTC.

In nucleotides, the CDR3 is TGTGCCAGCAGGCTAGCGGGAGTTTACAATGAGCAGTTCTTC. Amino acid sequence: CASRLAGVYNEQFF. This sequence joins TRBV27 and TRBJ2-1, with 10 bases lining up with TRBD2. J was trimmed by 4 bases and V by 6 bases; bases with no gene match: 3. The CDR3 consists of 14 residues. Looked up from germline, CDR1 is MNHEY and CDR2 is SMNVEV (reference sequence).

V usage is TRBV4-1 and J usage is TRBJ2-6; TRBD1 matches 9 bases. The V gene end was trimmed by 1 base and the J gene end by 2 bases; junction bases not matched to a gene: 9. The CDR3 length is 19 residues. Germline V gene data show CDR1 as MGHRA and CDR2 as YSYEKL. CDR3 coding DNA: TGCGCCAGCAGCCAAGGGCAAGGCTGGACAGGGGCTGGGGCCAACGTCCTGACTTTC. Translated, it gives CASSQGQGWTGAGANVLTF.

The CDR3 here is CASSSDRGNSPLHF. As DNA, the CDR3 is TGTGCCAGCAGTTCGGACAGGGGAAATTCACCCCTCCACTTT. V usage is TRBV27 and J usage is TRBJ1-6; 9 bases are a match to TRBD1. The V gene's germline CDR1 is MNHEY and CDR2 SMNVEV (reference sequence). The CDR3 runs to 14 residues. V trimming: 4 bases; J trimming: 7 bases; junction bases outside the gene matches: 2.

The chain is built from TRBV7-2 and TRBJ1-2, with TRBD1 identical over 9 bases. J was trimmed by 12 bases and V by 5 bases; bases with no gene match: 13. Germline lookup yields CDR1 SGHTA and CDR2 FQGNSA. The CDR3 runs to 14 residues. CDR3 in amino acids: CASSPTRDRELDTF. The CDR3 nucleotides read TGTGCCAGCAGCCCAACGCGGGACAGGGAATTGGACACCTTC.